This T cell receptor (beta chain) was documented in a study of T cell repertoires in cytomegalovirus infection (dated by TCRdb to between 2019 and 2020). Looking at the study overall: Recently identified HLA-C-restricted CMV epitopes, whose presentation resists viral immunomodulation, were targeted by peptide stimulations together with well-studied HLA-B-restricted epitopes. The HLA type of each donor mattered for the analysis, because public TCR beta signatures pointed to carriage of CMV infection along with the matching HLA type. The full study reports these points: The ex vivo response was dominated by HLA-C-restricted CMV-specific TCR beta clonotypes, which also provided the single most frequent clonotype in two of eight donors. Cumulative frequency of public TCR beta family members discriminated carriers of CMV infection plus the relevant HLA type in this cohort and an independent roughly 330-donor cohort.

A remark on this clonotype: The antigen it recognizes is unknown. Base qualities are not provided; no much larger clone lies one nucleotide away.

Sequenced on an Illumina HiSeq 1500. TCRdb passed the public sequencing reads through fastp at Q25 and MiXCR, retaining productive beta sequences. Identical CDR3 protein sequences are pooled into one entry, listed with their most common genes and DNA. This sample lists approximately 910,000 distinct CDR3 sequences; about 33% were detected once. In total, the top ten clones hold 13% of the sample. This specimen's treatment or condition label, interpreted: in vitro stimulation with specific CMV peptide epitopes to enrich CMV-specific T cells. The germline V gene supplies CDR1 WSHSY and CDR2 SAAADI. The cysteine opens and the phenylalanine closes a CDR3 of 18 amino acids. Just CDR3 DNA is preserved here, 54 bases in frame from base 1. V loses 11 bases at its end and J loses 0 bases; junction bases beyond the gene matches: 13.

This sequence originates from a human donor in good health (CMV status not recorded). Some clones in this sample may be carry-over from other donors' samples. The sequence is built from TRBV10-2 and TRBJ2-2; TRBD1 agrees with 12 junctional bases. Sequenced here: cultured CD8+ T cells from PBMCs, sampled from culture after CMV antigen stimulation. The CDR3 region reads CAGGGDRGQAANTGELFF. In nucleotide form, the sequence is TGCGCCGGGGGGGGGGACAGGGGGCAGGCGGCGAACACCGGGGAGCTGTTTTTT.